The next 3 T cell receptor beta chains were all read from a single sample in a study of CD8 T cells in ankylosing spondylitis. TCRdb processed the 5' RACE reads anew with MiXCR; each CDR3 protein has one entry. The sample lists roughly 140,000 distinct CDR3 sequences, 44% occurring once. Sequenced material: synovial fluid, either unsorted or a sorted T cell fraction (not recorded which). Source of these receptors: a male donor with ankylosing spondylitis.

The chain carries TRBV27 and TRBJ2-2, with TRBD2 matching over 8 bases. Germline CDR1 is MNHEY and CDR2 is SMNVEV (reference sequence). The CDR3 sequence is 14 residues long. V gave up 6 bases and J gave up 4 bases; unmatched junction bases: 4. The CDR3 bases are TGTGCCAGCAGCTTAGCGGGACTCACCGGGGAGCTGTTTTTT. This gives the protein CASSLAGLTGELFF.

This clonotype was detected only a few times. V and J are TRBV4-3 and TRBJ2-2, with a weak D call TRBD2 (6 bases). Looked up from germline, CDR1 is LGHNA and CDR2 is YSLEER. V was pared by 3 bases and J by 2 bases, with 7 bases between. This CDR3 has 14 amino acids. In nucleotides, the CDR3 is TGCGCCAGCAGCCACGGGAGTAACACCGGGGAGCTGTTTTTT. This translates into CASSHGSNTGELFF.

This clonotype was detected only once. V and J are TRBV6-2 or TRBV6-3 and TRBJ2-5, with 8 bases aligning to TRBD2. The CDR3 has 14 amino acids. In germline, CDR1 is MNHEY, CDR2 SVGEGT. Trimming took 4 bases from V and 0 from J; bases not matched to a gene: 1. The CDR3 reads CASSSGGHQETQYF. CDR3 coding DNA: TGTGCCAGCAGTTCGGGGGGGCACCAAGAGACCCAGTACTTC.